The 19 T cell receptor beta chains below all came from one sample that was sequenced in a study of T cells of healthy individuals. TCRdb redid the calling of the 5' RACE reads with MiXCR, one entry per CDR3 protein. The sample contains around 53,000 distinct CDR3 sequences, 14% to 15% of which appear only once. These receptors came from a human donor in good health.

This clonotype was detected only a few times. The V gene is TRBV29-1, the J gene TRBJ2-1; 8 bases agree with TRBD1. This CDR3 has 14 amino acids. CDR1 and CDR2 from the germline V gene are SQVTM and ANQGSEA. V shed 6 bases and J 7 bases; nucleotides not matched to a gene: 11. The CDR3 nucleotides are TGCAGCGTCGCCCCCGGACAGGGAGCAAATGAGCAGTTCTTC. Translated, it gives CSVAPGQGANEQFF.

This chain connects TRBV2 to TRBJ2-1, with D uncertain. CDR1 is SNHLY, CDR2 FYNNEI, per germline. CDR3 length: 12 residues. Trimming pared 8 bases from V and 4 bases from J, leaving 9 bases between. The CDR3 loop reads CASEHRYNEQFF. DNA of the CDR3: TGTGCCAGCGAGCACCGATACAATGAGCAGTTCTTC.

This clonotype was counted between two and nine times. This chain uses TRBV27 with TRBJ1-5; 10 nucleotides align to TRBD1. This CDR3 is 16 amino acids long. Germline CDR1 and CDR2: MNHEY and SMNVEV (reference sequence). The V segment lost 5 bases and the J segment 3 bases; nucleotides outside the gene matches: 7. The CDR3 region is CASSTRTGGPNQPQHF. The DNA of the CDR3 is TGTGCCAGCAGTACCCGGACAGGGGGGCCCAATCAGCCCCAGCATTTT.

Many counts were recorded for this clonotype. J is TRBJ2-4 and V is TRBV18, with D possibly TRBD1 on 6 matching bases. This CDR3 region has 18 residues. Germline V lookup: CDR1 KGHSH, CDR2 LQKENI. Trimming pared 3 bases from V and 0 bases from J, leaving 18 bases between. CDR3 DNA: TGTGCCAGCTCACCGGACAGCACTGCTAAACTAGCCAAAAACATTCAGTACTTC. Translating it yields CASSPDSTAKLAKNIQYF. Based on the CDR3 plus reference TRBV18 and TRBJ2-4, the full variable domain is NAGVMQNPRHLVRRRGQEARLRCSPMKGHSHVYWYRQLPEEGLKFMVYLQKENIIDESGMPKERFSAEFPKEGPSILRIQQVVRGDSAAYFCASSPDSTAKLAKNIQYFGAGTRLSVL.

J is TRBJ2-2 and V is TRBV20-1; D unresolved. The V gene lost 5 bases and the J gene lost 5 bases, with 12 bases spanning the gap. Germline V gene sequence: CDR1 DFQATT, CDR2 SNEGSKA (reference sequence). CDR3 length equals 13 residues. CDR3 sequence: CSAPFYSTGELFF. CDR3 bases: TGCAGTGCTCCTTTTTACAGTACCGGGGAGCTGTTTTTT.

Only a few counts were recorded for this clonotype. The V gene is TRBV9, the J gene TRBJ1-6; D may be TRBD1 (5 bases). There are 14 residues in the CDR3. Germline V lookup: CDR1 SGDLS, CDR2 YYNGEE. Trimming took off 3 bases at V and 7 bases at J, with 11 bases between the two ends. CDR3 loop: CASSALGGNSPLHF. CDR3 DNA sequence: TGTGCCAGCAGCGCCCTCGGGGGAAATTCACCCCTCCACTTT.

This clonotype was detected only a few times. The chain is built from TRBV4-3 and TRBJ2-2; 12 positions agree with TRBD1. Losses at the gene ends were 0 bases for V and 6 bases for J; bases not matched to a gene: 5. The CDR3 has 17 amino acids. In germline, CDR1 is LGHNA, CDR2 YSLEER. Here the CDR3 reads CASSQDVGQGASGELFF. Here the CDR3 DNA reads TGCGCCAGCAGCCAAGATGTGGGACAGGGGGCTTCCGGGGAGCTGTTTTTT.

There are a few counts of this clonotype. CDR3 sequence (DNA): TGTGCCAGCAGCTTAACAGCAGGCAGCTCCTACGAGCAGTACTTC. It specifies CASSLTAGSSYEQYF. The chain has TRBV7-3 and TRBJ2-7; D remains ambiguous. Trimming stripped 0 bases from V and 0 bases from J, with 9 bases between. The CDR3 contains 15 residues. CDR1 is SGHTA, CDR2 FQGTGA, per germline.

A remark on this clonotype: Being one base from a much bigger clone, this may be a read error. This chain joins TRBV4-1 and TRBJ2-7, with a weak D call TRBD2 (7 bases). CDR3 length: 15 residues. Germline assignment: CDR1 MGHRA and CDR2 YSYEKL. V lost 1 base to trimming and J lost 5 bases, with 15 bases between them. In DNA, the CDR3 is TGCGCCAGCAGCCAAGGCGGGGGCAGGACCAACGAGCAGTACTTC. The encoded protein is CASSQGGGRTNEQYF.

This clonotype was detected only a few times. The chain joins TRBV7-9 to TRBJ2-3; 8 positions match TRBD1. The CDR3 contains 16 residues. Germline-derived CDR1 and CDR2 are SEHNR and FQNEAQ (reference sequence). After removal of 4 bases from V and 0 bases from J, the junction contained 6 bases not matched to a gene. CDR3 nucleotide sequence: TGTGCCAGCAGCTCCCAGGGGGCCCCTAGCACAGATACGCAGTATTTT. This codes for CASSSQGAPSTDTQYF.

There are many counts of this clonotype. The V call is TRBV25-1, the J call TRBJ2-2; the match to TRBD1 covers 10 bases. Trimming at V came to 3 bases and at J to 3 bases, leaving 4 bases not matched to a gene. There are 16 residues in the CDR3. Germline V gene data show CDR1 as MGHDK and CDR2 as SYGVNS. DNA for the CDR3: TGTGCCAGCAGTGATCGAGGACAGGGGGACACCGGGGAGCTGTTTTTT. It encodes CASSDRGQGDTGELFF.

V usage is TRBV27 and J usage is TRBJ2-7; tentatively, D is TRBD1 or TRBD2 (5 bases each). Germline CDR1 reads MNHEY; CDR2 reads SMNVEV (reference sequence). This CDR3 contains 15 residues. V lost 5 bases, J lost 0 bases, and 14 bases lay in between. The CDR3 coding sequence is TGTGCCAGCAGTACCGGGACCTGGGCCTCCTACGAGCAGTACTTC. Translated: CASSTGTWASYEQYF.

This clonotype was observed many times. V usage is TRBV9 and J usage is TRBJ1-6; D is uncertain. Trimming took off 1 base at V and 7 bases at J, with 6 bases between the two ends. Germline assignment: CDR1 SGDLS and CDR2 YYNGEE. The CDR3 totals 13 residues. The CDR3 loop is CASSVKQNSPLHF. The CDR3 bases are TGTGCCAGCAGCGTAAAACAAAATTCACCCCTCCACTTT.

This clonotype showed up just a few times. The genes are TRBV20-1 and TRBJ2-5; 14 bases are a match to TRBD2. The CDR3 is 15 amino acids. CDR1 is DFQATT, CDR2 SNEGSKA, per germline (reference sequence). Trimming removed 5 bases from V and 2 bases from J; junction bases left unmatched: 4. CDR3 coding DNA: TGCAGTGCTGACCGACTAGCGGGGGGGCAAGAGACCCAGTACTTC. Its protein is CSADRLAGGQETQYF.

The chain carries TRBV5-5 and TRBJ1-6, with D uncertain. The V and J ends lost 1 base and 6 bases respectively, with 14 bases between them. CDR3 length equals 16 residues. The germline CDR1 and CDR2 sequences are SGHKS and YYEKEE (reference sequence). For the CDR3, the DNA is TGTGCCAGCAGCTTGCTGGAGTTAAACCTTAATTCACCCCTCCACTTT. Amino acid sequence: CASSLLELNLNSPLHF.

This clonotype was observed many times. The chain carries TRBV25-1 and TRBJ2-2; D gene unclear. V lost 5 bases, J lost 6 bases, and 4 bases lay in between. Germline V gene sequence: CDR1 MGHDK, CDR2 SYGVNS. This CDR3 contains 11 residues. This chain's CDR3 is CASSLAGELFF. The CDR3 DNA reads TGTGCCAGCAGTCTCGCCGGGGAGCTGTTTTTT. Drawing the rest from reference TRBV25-1 and TRBJ2-2, the complete variable domain is EADIYQTPRYLVIGTGKKITLECSQTMGHDKMYWYQQDPGMELHLIHYSYGVNSTEKGDLSSESTVSRIRTEHFPLTLESARPSHTSQYLCASSLAGELFFGEGSRLTVL.

This clonotype was counted ten times or more. V usage is TRBV7-2 and J usage is TRBJ2-7; D not resolved. This CDR3 has 11 residues. Germline loops: CDR1 SGHTA, CDR2 FQGNSA. V lost 6 bases and J 0 bases, leaving 3 bases between the germline ends. CDR3: CASSLSYEQYF. The DNA for the CDR3 is TGTGCCAGCAGTCTCTCCTACGAGCAGTACTTC.

This clonotype was seen only once. A much larger clone sits a single nucleotide away, making a read error possible. The chain has TRBV20-1 and TRBJ2-4; possible D gene TRBD1, 7 bases. Germline CDR1 reads DFQATT; CDR2 reads SNEGSKA (reference sequence). This CDR3 spans 13 amino acids. V was clipped by 5 bases and J by 6 bases, with 14 bases between them. The CDR3 nucleotides are TGCAGTGCTGTGGGGGGACAGAGAAACATTCAGTACTTC. Protein product: CSAVGGQRNIQYF.

The chain carries TRBV7-3 and TRBJ2-1; D unresolved. The V gene's germline CDR1 is SGHTA and CDR2 FQGTGA. The CDR3 is 12 residues long. V was pared by 3 bases and J by 6 bases, with 6 bases between. This chain's CDR3 is CASSFAGNEQFF. The CDR3 DNA reads as TGTGCCAGCAGCTTCGCTGGCAATGAGCAGTTCTTC.